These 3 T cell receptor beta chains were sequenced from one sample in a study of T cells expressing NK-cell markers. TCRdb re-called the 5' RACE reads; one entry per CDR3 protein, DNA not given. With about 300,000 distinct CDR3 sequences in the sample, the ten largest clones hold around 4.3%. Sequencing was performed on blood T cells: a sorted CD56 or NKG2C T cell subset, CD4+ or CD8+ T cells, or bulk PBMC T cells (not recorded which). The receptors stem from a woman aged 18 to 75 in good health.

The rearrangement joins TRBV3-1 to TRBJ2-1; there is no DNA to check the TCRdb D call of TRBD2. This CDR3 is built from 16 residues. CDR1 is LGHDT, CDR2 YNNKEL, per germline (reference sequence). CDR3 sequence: CASSRGGLAGGGEQFF.

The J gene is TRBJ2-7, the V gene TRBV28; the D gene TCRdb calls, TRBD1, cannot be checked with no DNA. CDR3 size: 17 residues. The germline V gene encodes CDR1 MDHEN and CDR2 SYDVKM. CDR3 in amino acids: CASTKTYGGAPSYEQYF.

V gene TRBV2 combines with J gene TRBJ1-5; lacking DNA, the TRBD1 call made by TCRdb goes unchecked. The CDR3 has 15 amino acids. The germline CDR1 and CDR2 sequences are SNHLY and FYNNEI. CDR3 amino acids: CASRNTGQGHQPQHF.